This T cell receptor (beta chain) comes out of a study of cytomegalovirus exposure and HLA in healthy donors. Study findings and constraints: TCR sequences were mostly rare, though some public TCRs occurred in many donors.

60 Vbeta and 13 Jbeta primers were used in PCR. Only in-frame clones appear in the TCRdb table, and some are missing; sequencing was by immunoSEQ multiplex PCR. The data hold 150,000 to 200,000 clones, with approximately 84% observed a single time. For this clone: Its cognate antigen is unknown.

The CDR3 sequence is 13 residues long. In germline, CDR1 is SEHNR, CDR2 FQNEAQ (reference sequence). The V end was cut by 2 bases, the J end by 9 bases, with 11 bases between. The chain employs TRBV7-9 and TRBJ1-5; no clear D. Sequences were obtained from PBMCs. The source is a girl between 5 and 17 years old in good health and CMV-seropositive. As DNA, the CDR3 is TGTGCCAGCAGCTTATCAGGAGGACGGCCCCAGCATTTT. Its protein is CASSLSGGRPQHF.